Listed below are T cell receptor beta chains from one sample, sequenced in a study of shared clonotypes between healthy human individuals. Sequencing used immunoSEQ multiplex PCR; TCRdb keeps in-frame clones, though not all of them. The sample contains 2 million to 3 million clones, 93% of which appear only once. The sequenced material came from naive CD4+ T cells from PBMCs. The source is a man between 18 and 29 years old in good health. Some clones in this sample may be carry-over from other donors' samples. The CDR3 runs from the conserved cysteine through the conserved F or W. Fields, in order: clone size, V gene, D gene, CDR3 length, J gene, CDR3 DNA, CDR3 protein. The D gene is left open where the match is weak. Not all rows give a size; the values are once, few, many and, for expanded clones, a class.

size: NA
V: TRBV29-1
D: NA
length: 12
J: TRBJ2-6
DNA: TGCAGCGTTGAACGGGACCCCGGAGTCCTGACTTTC
CDR3: CSVERDPGVLTF

size: NA
V: TRBV28
D: TRBD2
length: 14
J: TRBJ2-2
DNA: TGTGCCAGCAGTTTAGGAGCGGGAGCCGGGGAGCTGTTTTTT
CDR3: CASSLGAGAGELFF

size: NA
V: TRBV5-1
D: TRBD1
length: 14
J: TRBJ1-3
DNA: TGCGCCAGCAGCGCGGGACAGGGGAAGAACACCATATATTTT
CDR3: CASSAGQGKNTIYF

size: NA
V: TRBV5-1
D: NA
length: 13
J: TRBJ2-1
DNA: TGCGCCAGCAGCGTCCCCGGGATGTATGAGCAGTTCTTC
CDR3: CASSVPGMYEQFF

size: NA
V: TRBV10-3
D: TRBD2
length: 14
J: TRBJ2-3
DNA: TGTGCCTCTACCGGGACTAGAAGCACAGATACGCAGTATTTT
CDR3: CASTGTRSTDTQYF

size: NA
V: TRBV7-9
D: TRBD1
length: 14
J: TRBJ1-1
DNA: TGTGCCAGCAGCTTAGCTTCAGGGGGCACTGAAGCTTTCTTT
CDR3: CASSLASGGTEAFF

size: NA
V: TRBV4-3
D: TRBD2
length: 16
J: TRBJ2-1
DNA: TGCGCCAGCAGCCAGAAGTGGTCTAGCGGGAGAGGTGAGCAGTTCTTC
CDR3: CASSQKWSSGRGEQFF

size: NA
V: TRBV7-9
D: NA
length: 12
J: TRBJ1-2
DNA: TGTGCCAGCAGCCCCTCCATAGGGGGCTACACCTTC
CDR3: CASSPSIGGYTF

size: NA
V: TRBV4-2
D: TRBD2
length: 14
J: TRBJ2-3
DNA: TGTGCCAGCAGCGCCGGACTAGCGGGAGGTATTCAGTATTTT
CDR3: CASSAGLAGGIQYF

size: NA
V: TRBV5-1
D: NA
length: 17
J: TRBJ1-5
DNA: TGCGCCAGCAGCTATTACCGGGGCGAGAGACCTCCGCAGCCCCAGCATTTT
CDR3: CASSYYRGERPPQPQHF

size: once
V: TRBV28
D: TRBD2
length: 18
J: TRBJ2-3
DNA: TGTGCCAGCAGTTCCGTTTGGGGACTAGCGGGTAGCACAGATACGCAGTATTTT
CDR3: CASSSVWGLAGSTDTQYF

size: NA
V: TRBV7-2
D: TRBD2
length: 15
J: TRBJ2-1
DNA: TGTGCCAGCAGCTCAGTAGCGGGTCAATCCAATGAGCAGTTCTTC
CDR3: CASSSVAGQSNEQFF

size: NA
V: TRBV5-4
D: TRBD2
length: 15
J: TRBJ2-3
DNA: TGTGCCAGCAGCTTGGGCGGGAGAAGGGCAGATACGCAGTATTTT
CDR3: CASSLGGRRADTQYF

size: NA
V: TRBV4-2
D: TRBD2
length: 18
J: TRBJ2-3
DNA: TGTGCCAGCAGCCAGGGGAGACGGGAGGCGGGGGGCACAGATACGCAGTATTTT
CDR3: CASSQGRREAGGTDTQYF

size: NA
V: TRBV11-2
D: TRBD1
length: 14
J: TRBJ2-7
DNA: TGTGCCAGCAGCTTTTCAGACAGGGGGGTCGAGCAGTACTTC
CDR3: CASSFSDRGVEQYF

size: NA
V: TRBV28
D: NA
length: 12
J: TRBJ1-1
DNA: TGTGCCAGCAGTTTAGGGGTCTCTGAAGCTTTCTTT
CDR3: CASSLGVSEAFF

size: NA
V: TRBV11-2
D: NA
length: 12
J: TRBJ2-4
DNA: TGTGCCAGCAGCTCCCAGCGCGGGGCCTCTCGTTTC
CDR3: CASSSQRGASRF

size: NA
V: TRBV9
D: TRBD1
length: 15
J: TRBJ1-2
DNA: TGTGCCAGCAGCCGAGGACAGGGAAATCTTTATGGCTACACCTTC
CDR3: CASSRGQGNLYGYTF

size: NA
V: TRBV4-1
D: TRBD1
length: 16
J: TRBJ1-3
DNA: TGCGCCAGCAGCCAGGACGACAGGGGCTCTGGAAACACCATATATTTT
CDR3: CASSQDDRGSGNTIYF

size: NA
V: TRBV4-1
D: TRBD2
length: 22
J: TRBJ2-3
DNA: TGCGCCAGCAGCCATGTACCGGGACTAGCGGGAGGTGTGGGGACTAGCACAGATACGCAGTATTTT
CDR3: CASSHVPGLAGGVGTSTDTQYF

size: once
V: TRBV29-1
D: NA
length: 13
J: TRBJ2-3
DNA: TGCAGCGTTGTAGGGGCCCTGACAGATACGCAGTATTTT
CDR3: CSVVGALTDTQYF

size: NA
V: TRBV28
D: TRBD2
length: 15
J: TRBJ2-2
DNA: TGTGCCAGCAGTCTAGGTGCTAGCGGCAATAGGGAGCTGTTTTTT
CDR3: CASSLGASGNRELFF

size: NA
V: TRBV7-2
D: TRBD2
length: 17
J: TRBJ2-1
DNA: TGTGCCAGCAGCTTATTAGGTAGCGGGAGCTCCTACAATGAGCAGTTCTTC
CDR3: CASSLLGSGSSYNEQFF

size: NA
V: TRBV28
D: NA
length: 12
J: TRBJ2-7
DNA: TGTGCCAGCAGTACCGGGGCCCACGAGCAGTACTTC
CDR3: CASSTGAHEQYF

size: NA
V: TRBV28
D: TRBD2
length: 14
J: TRBJ2-7
DNA: TGTGCCAGCAGCATAGCGGGAGGGCCGTTCGAGCAGTACTTC
CDR3: CASSIAGGPFEQYF

size: NA
V: TRBV5-1
D: NA
length: 14
J: TRBJ2-3
DNA: TGCGCCAGCAGCTCCCCGGACAGCACAGATACGCAGTATTTT
CDR3: CASSSPDSTDTQYF

size: NA
V: TRBV11-1
D: NA
length: 15
J: TRBJ2-5
DNA: TGTGCCAGCAGCTTAACCCCTCAGCCCCAAGAGACCCAGTACTTC
CDR3: CASSLTPQPQETQYF

size: once
V: TRBV6-1
D: NA
length: 15
J: TRBJ2-4
DNA: TGTGCCAGCAGTGGAAATGCTCTTGGCAAAAACATTCAGTACTTC
CDR3: CASSGNALGKNIQYF

size: NA
V: TRBV10-3
D: NA
length: 11
J: TRBJ2-1
DNA: TGTGCCATCAGTGAGGGTCTCATTCAGTTCTTC
CDR3: CAISEGLIQFF

size: NA
V: TRBV7-2
D: NA
length: 13
J: TRBJ1-1
DNA: TGTGCCAGCAGCCGTAACAGGGCTGGGGTAGCTTTCTTT
CDR3: CASSRNRAGVAFF

size: few
V: TRBV28
D: NA
length: 14
J: TRBJ1-1
DNA: TGTGCCAGCAGTTTCAGACGGTTGAACACTGAAGCTTTCTTT
CDR3: CASSFRRLNTEAFF

size: NA
V: TRBV5-6
D: NA
length: 14
J: TRBJ1-6
DNA: TGTGCCAGCAGGGTCGAACCGGAAAATTCACCCCTCCACTTT
CDR3: CASRVEPENSPLHF

size: NA
V: TRBV4-2
D: NA
length: 14
J: TRBJ1-4
DNA: TGTGCCAGCAGCCAAGAACCGGGGATCGAAAAACTGTTTTTT
CDR3: CASSQEPGIEKLFF

size: NA
V: TRBV7-8
D: NA
length: 14
J: TRBJ1-2
DNA: TGTGCCAGCAGCTTAGTTGCAGCGGGCTATGGCTACACCTTC
CDR3: CASSLVAAGYGYTF

size: NA
V: TRBV5-1
D: NA
length: 16
J: TRBJ1-3
DNA: TGCGCCAGCAGCTTGGAGGGCGGGAGCTCTGGAAACACCATATATTTT
CDR3: CASSLEGGSSGNTIYF

size: NA
V: TRBV23-1
D: NA
length: 16
J: TRBJ1-1
DNA: TGCGCCAGCAGTCATCCCCCGACTCGGGTAGTCCCTGAAGCTTTCTTT
CDR3: CASSHPPTRVVPEAFF

size: NA
V: TRBV25-1
D: NA
length: 15
J: TRBJ1-3
DNA: TGTGCCAGCAGTGACACGGGGTGGGCTGGAAACACCATATATTTT
CDR3: CASSDTGWAGNTIYF

size: NA
V: TRBV25-1
D: NA
length: 13
J: TRBJ1-3
DNA: TGTGCCAGCGGCCCCGGCTCTGGAAACACCATATATTTT
CDR3: CASGPGSGNTIYF

size: once
V: TRBV2
D: NA
length: 16
J: TRBJ2-1
DNA: TGTGCCAGCACATGGGGGCTAGCGGTAAACTACAATGAGCAGTTCTTC
CDR3: CASTWGLAVNYNEQFF

size: NA
V: TRBV28
D: TRBD2
length: 18
J: TRBJ2-3
DNA: TGTGCCAGCAGTTTTATCTTTGGGAGCGGGATTGGGGCAGATACGCAGTATTTT
CDR3: CASSFIFGSGIGADTQYF

size: NA
V: TRBV7-9
D: NA
length: 11
J: TRBJ1-2
DNA: TGTGCCAGCAGCTTAGCGACTGGCTACACCTTC
CDR3: CASSLATGYTF

size: NA
V: TRBV18
D: NA
length: 19
J: TRBJ1-1
DNA: TGTGCCAGCTCACCCCGGATCTCAGGGGACATAAGCATGAACACTGAAGCTTTCTTT
CDR3: CASSPRISGDISMNTEAFF

size: NA
V: TRBV7-2
D: TRBD2
length: 18
J: TRBJ2-7
DNA: TGTGCCAGCAGCTCGCCGACTAGCGGGAGGGCCGTCTCCTACGAGCAGTACTTC
CDR3: CASSSPTSGRAVSYEQYF

size: NA
V: TRBV19
D: NA
length: 14
J: TRBJ1-1
DNA: TGTGCCAGTAGTATAAGGGTCAACGCCCGTGAAGGTTTCTTT
CDR3: CASSIRVNAREGFF

size: NA
V: TRBV7-9
D: NA
length: 16
J: TRBJ1-5
DNA: TGTGCCAGCAGCTCAAACACAGGGACTGGCGAGCAGCCCCAGCATTTT
CDR3: CASSSNTGTGEQPQHF

size: NA
V: TRBV11-2
D: TRBD2
length: 17
J: TRBJ2-5
DNA: TGTGCCAGCAGCTCACCCCCCGGGGGGAGAAGGCAAGAGACCCAGTACTTC
CDR3: CASSSPPGGRRQETQYF

size: NA
V: TRBV2
D: TRBD1
length: 16
J: TRBJ1-4
DNA: TGTGCCAGCAGTGACCGCAGGGGGTCAACTAATGAAAAACTGTTTTTT
CDR3: CASSDRRGSTNEKLFF

size: NA
V: TRBV18
D: NA
length: 14
J: TRBJ1-2
DNA: TGTGCCAGCTCACCCGGGACGGAGAACTATGGCTACACCTTC
CDR3: CASSPGTENYGYTF

size: NA
V: TRBV9
D: NA
length: 16
J: TRBJ2-2
DNA: TGTGCCAGCAGCGTAGCTAGGGGCGCCTCCACCGGGGAGCTGTTTTTT
CDR3: CASSVARGASTGELFF

size: NA
V: TRBV7-2
D: TRBD1
length: 15
J: TRBJ1-4
DNA: TGTGCCAGCAGCTTAGGGCCAGGGGGTAACCAAAAACTGTTTTTT
CDR3: CASSLGPGGNQKLFF

size: once
V: TRBV6-5
D: TRBD2
length: 16
J: TRBJ2-1
DNA: TGTGCCAGCAGTTACTCTTTAGCGGGAGTCTACAATGAGCAGTTCTTC
CDR3: CASSYSLAGVYNEQFF

size: NA
V: TRBV9
D: NA
length: 14
J: TRBJ1-1
DNA: TGTGCCAGCAGCGTAGACAACAGGTTAACTGAAGCTTTCTTT
CDR3: CASSVDNRLTEAFF

size: NA
V: TRBV5-1
D: NA
length: 16
J: TRBJ1-3
DNA: TGCGCCAGCAGCTTGGCCAGGCAGGGCCGGGGAAACACCATATATTTT
CDR3: CASSLARQGRGNTIYF

size: NA
V: TRBV28
D: TRBD1
length: 13
J: TRBJ1-4
DNA: TGTGCCAGCCGGGACAGGGCAACAAGGGGACTGTTTTTT
CDR3: CASRDRATRGLFF

size: NA
V: TRBV28
D: NA
length: 13
J: TRBJ1-2
DNA: TGTGCCAGCAGGATTGGATTGATGTCTGGCTACACCTTC
CDR3: CASRIGLMSGYTF

size: NA
V: TRBV19
D: NA
length: 11
J: TRBJ2-4
DNA: TGTGCCAGTAGGACAGCAAACATTCAGTACTTC
CDR3: CASRTANIQYF

size: NA
V: TRBV5-5
D: TRBD2
length: 18
J: TRBJ2-1
DNA: TGTGCCAGCAGCTTGGGCCTCCGTCTAGCGGGAGAAGGCAATGAGCAGTTCTTC
CDR3: CASSLGLRLAGEGNEQFF

size: NA
V: TRBV6-5
D: TRBD1
length: 14
J: TRBJ2-2
DNA: TGTGCCAGCAGGGGACAGGGACCAACCGGGGAGCTGTTTTTT
CDR3: CASRGQGPTGELFF